This T cell receptor (beta chain) is from a study of technical replicates of blood from a few donors. Using immunoSEQ multiplex PCR, the repertoire was profiled, and TCRdb retains in-frame clones only, with some absent. The profile covers 60,000 to 85,000 clones, with 91% appearing a single time and around 0.42% taken by the ten largest. The CDR3 covers 15 residues. The V segment lost 5 bases and the J segment 4 bases; nucleotides outside the gene matches: 10. Germline-derived CDR1 and CDR2 are KGHSH and LQKENI. Sequenced: T cells isolated from PBMCs. The J gene is TRBJ2-7, the V gene TRBV18; 8 bases fit TRBD1. This TCR derives from a human donor in good health. CDR3 DNA sequence: TGTGCCAGCTCATCTGCAGGGGGCGGATTTTACGAGCAGTACTTC. It yields the protein CASSSAGGGFYEQYF.